This TCR beta chain was recorded in a study of T cells in Graves' hyperthyroidism and ophthalmopathy (dated by TCRdb to about 2019). About the study as a whole: Peripheral blood was collected at initial diagnosis, before any treatment. A discovery cohort of about 96 patients, roughly 45 with Graves' ophthalmopathy and 55 to 60 with stable Graves' hyperthyroidism, was used to find distinguishing TCR V-J signatures. The 75 to 100 discovery patients were divided at random into training and test sets in a 7:3 ratio. After blood sampling, hyperthyroidism patients were treated with methimazole at a starting dose of 30 mg daily, and ophthalmopathy patients were treated with high-dose intravenous methylprednisolone. According to the paper, TCR Vbeta CDR3 sequencing was carried out on about 140 peripheral blood samples, which came from fewer than 50 ophthalmopathy, under 80 hyperthyroidism and roughly 17 progressor patients. An independent validation cohort of around 19 hyperthyroidism patients and about 16 patients who later progressed to ophthalmopathy tested prospective prediction of ophthalmopathy. In addition, the study compared T-cell repertoires in thyroid tissue and in blood from six Graves' hyperthyroidism patients. What the work shows at the level of the full study, not this receptor alone: Most expanded thyroid clonotypes (frequency above 0.001) were also detected in blood, suggesting blood repertoires may reflect thyroid immune responses. In validation, the model predicted progression to ophthalmopathy with 60% to 71% sensitivity and less than 75% specificity, a median of 6.5 months before onset. Sample size was not statistically predetermined, and blinding of investigators to group allocation was not performed. A model built on a 13 V-J signature distinguished ophthalmopathy from stable hyperthyroidism, reaching 87.88% sensitivity and around 82% specificity in cross-validation and 80%/75% in testing.

Amplification of TCR beta CDR3 regions was carried out from RNA transcripts. The TCR CDR3 was subjected to a first round of RT-PCR using the HTBI primer set and the Qiagen OneStep RT-PCR kit. Libraries were constructed in a second round of multiplex PCR, after which size selection and purification were performed. Paired-end sequencing of the libraries was performed with 100 bp reads on an Illumina HiSeq2000. As for the original processing: SOAPnuke was used to process the raw data, removing reads that contained adapters or uncalled bases, had a mean Phred below 15, or lacked an exact match to the constant primer or identifier. High-quality paired reads were merged using COPE v1.2.5, and each unique nucleotide sequence was defined as a clonotype. MiTCR v1.1 was used to align the clonotypes against IMGT TRBV, TRBD and TRBJ reference segments. The analysis included only V-J combinations with a frequency above 0.0001, which together covered around 99% of the repertoires. The TCS score was defined as the ratio of F50 (clonal expansion) to E x V (chaos), calculated using BLOSUM62-based TCRdist between CDR3 peptides within each V-J. Welch's t-statistics and random forest reduced 500 to 550 V-J features to 13, which were used in a naive Bayes classifier (R e1071). TCRdb applied fastp at Q25 and MiXCR to the public reads, then kept only in-frame beta chains. Rows merge per CDR3 protein into single entries with the most common DNA and genes. The V and J calls and clone size are TCRdb's, not the authors'. For this sample the table gives some 740,000 distinct CDR3 sequences, of which 14% were detected only once. The ten top clones hold approximately 10% of the sample.

This clonotype came up many times. Its binding antigen is unknown. It has no much larger one-base neighbor in the sample; base qualities were not kept. A patient counted as having stable Graves' hyperthyroidism if no progression to ophthalmopathy occurred over 18 months of follow-up. Hyperthyroidism patients were newly diagnosed, had a disease duration of under 2 months, and were aged 18 to 65 years. Exclusion was applied to patients with uncontrolled infections, other autoimmune diseases, pregnancy or lactation. Diagnoses were based on clinical symptoms, serum thyroxine and TRAb, thyroid ultrasound and orbital computed tomography. PBMCs were isolated from about 10 ml of fresh peripheral blood by Ficoll-Paque density gradient centrifugation. Trizol reagent was used to extract total RNA, and RNA quality was then checked on an Agilent 2100 Bioanalyzer. The sequence derives from a woman aged 18-30 years with Graves' hyperthyroidism. Sequencing input: blood.

The nucleotides read TGTGCCCGTTCGGAAGGGCTGGGCTACAATGAGCAGTTCTTC. It is translated as CARSEGLGYNEQFF. The rearrangement combines TRBV30 with TRBJ2-1; the D gene cannot be resolved reliably. CDR1 and CDR2 are read off the germline V gene (reference sequence) as GTSNPN and SVGIG. The CDR3 holds 14 amino acids from the cysteine to the phenylalanine. Just CDR3 DNA is preserved here, 42 bases in frame from base 1. V loses 8 bases of germline sequence and J loses 3 bases, and the interval between the two ends is 17 bases.